This T cell receptor (beta chain) was found in a study of blood T cell repertoires in COVID-19. The wider study: Collection of acute and convalescent COVID-19 samples took place in the United States, Italy and Spain. Sources were T cells, B-cell-depleted T cells, or PBMCs; the material itself was cDNA or gDNA.

Authors' processing steps: Nucleated cell counts were estimated from reference gene primer amplification. The method was immunoSEQ multiplex PCR; TCRdb's version includes in-frame clones alone and lacks a portion of them. V and J calls and clone size are those listed in that table; D and trimming were worked out from the DNA. The sample records more than 200,000 clones, about 85% being singletons. Input material: peripheral blood. This clonotype was sampled from an elderly woman with acute or convalescent COVID-19.

CDR3 loop: CASKNRESTDTQYF. CDR3 coding DNA: TGTGCCAGCAAGAACAGGGAAAGCACAGATACGCAGTATTTT. J is TRBJ2-3 and V is TRBV3-1 (or the pseudogene TRBV3-2), with TRBD1 as a possible D gene (6 bases). The CDR3 has 14 residues. From germline, CDR1 is LGHDT and CDR2 YNNKEL (reference sequence). V lost 7 bases, J lost 0 bases, and 11 bases lay in between.